These 8 T cell receptor beta chains came from one sample sequenced in a study of T cell repertoires in cytomegalovirus infection. TCRdb re-derived calls from the reads in MiXCR, one entry per CDR3 protein. The data show about 140,000 distinct CDR3 sequences, 5.5% to 7% seen once. What was sequenced was PBMCs. The source of these receptors is a human donor in good health (CMV status not recorded). Some clones in this sample may be carry-over from other donors' samples.

Details on this clonotype: Possible read error: a much larger clone is one base away. The chain combines TRBV6-2 or TRBV6-3 with TRBJ1-1; tentative D call: TRBD1 (5 bases). Germline V gives CDR1 MNHEY, CDR2 SVGEGT. CDR3 length: 16 amino acids. CDR3 region: CASSYWGPEGNTEAYF. For the CDR3, the DNA is TGTGCCAGCAGTTACTGGGGCCCTGAAGGGAACACTGAAGCTTACTTT.

This clonotype was observed many times. The chain links TRBV20-1 to TRBJ2-5; D is unclear. The V end was cut by 0 bases, the J end by 5 bases, with 19 bases between. Germline loops: CDR1 DFQATT, CDR2 SNEGSKA (reference sequence). This CDR3 region has 16 residues. CDR3 sequence (DNA): TGCAGTGCTAGAGATCCGTGGACGAGAGAGGCGGAGACCCAGTACTTC. Protein sequence: CSARDPWTREAETQYF.

The J gene is TRBJ2-5, the V gene TRBV14; D remains ambiguous. In germline, CDR1 is SGHDN, CDR2 FVKESK. Deletions cut 1 base from V and 9 bases from J, with 12 bases between. This CDR3 region has 13 residues. This CDR3 is CASSQVGQWAQYF. Here the CDR3 DNA reads TGTGCCAGCAGCCAAGTAGGCCAATGGGCCCAGTACTTC.

A word on this clonotype: A much larger clonotype is one base distant, so this may be a read error. The V call is TRBV29-1, the J call TRBJ2-6; the D gene is possibly TRBD1 (5 bases). Trimming took 6 bases from V and 2 from J, leaving 14 bases between them. The CDR3 length is 15 residues. Germline-derived CDR1 and CDR2 are SQVTM and ANQGSEA. As DNA, the CDR3 is TGCAGCGTCCAAACGATCAGGGCTGGGGCCAACGTCCTGACTTTC. It specifies CSVQTIRAGANVLTF.

This clonotype has at least ten counts. The chain employs TRBV5-5 and TRBJ1-1, with no clear D. The germline V and J ends were trimmed by 1 base and 5 bases, with 12 bases remaining between them. The CDR3 is made up of 14 amino acids. CDR1 is SGHKS, CDR2 YYEKEE, per germline (reference sequence). The CDR3 loop reads CASSLFSSGTEAFF. The CDR3 DNA reads TGTGCCAGCAGCTTGTTCTCTTCGGGGACTGAAGCTTTCTTT.

This clonotype has ten or more counts. The CDR3 reads CASSHDRQETQYF. The DNA of the CDR3 is TGTGCCAGCAGCCACGACAGACAAGAGACCCAGTACTTC. The V call is TRBV7-2, the J call TRBJ2-5; possible D gene TRBD1, 5 bases. V lost 5 bases and J lost 2, with 9 bases in between. The germline V gene has CDR1 SGHTA and CDR2 FQGNSA. CDR3 length equals 13 residues.

The chain has TRBV4-2 and TRBJ2-1, with TRBD2 identical over 11 bases. Germline CDR1 is LGHNA and CDR2 is YNFKEQ. V lost 0 bases to trimming and J lost 3 bases; unmatched junction nucleotides: 7. The CDR3 sequence is 18 residues long. CDR3 sequence reads: CASSQEGLAGGLYNEQFF. CDR3 DNA sequence: TGTGCCAGCAGCCAAGAGGGTCTAGCGGGGGGCCTCTACAATGAGCAGTTCTTC.

This clonotype was observed a few times. The V and J genes are TRBV19 and TRBJ2-3, with TRBD1 identical over 8 bases. V lost 7 bases to trimming and J lost 5 bases; unmatched junction nucleotides: 5. Germline V gene sequence: CDR1 LNHDA, CDR2 SQIVND (reference sequence). This CDR3 spans 13 amino acids. The CDR3 reads CASKGQVLDTQYF. CDR3 DNA sequence: TGTGCCAGTAAGGGACAGGTTCTAGATACGCAGTATTTT.